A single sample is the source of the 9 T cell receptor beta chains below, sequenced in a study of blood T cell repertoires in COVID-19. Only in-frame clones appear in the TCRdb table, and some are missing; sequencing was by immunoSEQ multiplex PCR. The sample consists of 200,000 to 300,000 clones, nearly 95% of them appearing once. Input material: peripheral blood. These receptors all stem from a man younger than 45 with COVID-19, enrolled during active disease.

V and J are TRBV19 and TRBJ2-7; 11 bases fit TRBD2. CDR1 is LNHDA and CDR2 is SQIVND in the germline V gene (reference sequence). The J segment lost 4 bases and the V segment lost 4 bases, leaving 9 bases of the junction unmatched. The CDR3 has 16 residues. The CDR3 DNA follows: TGTGCCAGTAGTAGAACTAGCGGGGGCCTGTGGTACGAGCAGTACTTC. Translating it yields CASSRTSGGLWYEQYF. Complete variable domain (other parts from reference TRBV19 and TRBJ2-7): DGGITQSPKYLFRKEGQNVTLSCEQNLNHDAMYWYRQDPGQGLRLIYYSQIVNDFQKGDIAEGYSVSREKKESFPLTVTSAQKNPTAFYLCASSRTSGGLWYEQYFGPGTRLTVT.

CDR3 sequence (DNA): TGCGCCAGCAGCTTAACCGGGACAGGGACCTCTGGGGCCAACGTCCTGACTTTC. Translation gives CASSLTGTGTSGANVLTF. The rearrangement uses TRBV4-1 and TRBJ2-6, with TRBD1 matching 9 bases. V dropped 5 bases and J dropped 0; count of bases not matched to a gene: 8. CDR1 MGHRA and CDR2 YSYEKL come from the germline V gene. The CDR3 totals 18 residues.

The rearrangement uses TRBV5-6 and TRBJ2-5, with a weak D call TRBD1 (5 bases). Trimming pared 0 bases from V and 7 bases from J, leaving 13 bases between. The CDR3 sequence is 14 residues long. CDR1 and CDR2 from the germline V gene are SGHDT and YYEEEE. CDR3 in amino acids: CASSLDSGWGTQYF. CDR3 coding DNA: TGTGCCAGCAGCTTGGACTCAGGGTGGGGGACCCAGTACTTC.

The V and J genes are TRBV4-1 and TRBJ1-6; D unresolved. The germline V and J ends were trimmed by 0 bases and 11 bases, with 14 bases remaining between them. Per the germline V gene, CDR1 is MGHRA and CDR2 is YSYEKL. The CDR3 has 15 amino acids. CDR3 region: CASSQDQDVWPPLHF. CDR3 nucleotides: TGCGCCAGCAGCCAAGATCAGGATGTGTGGCCACCCCTCCACTTT.

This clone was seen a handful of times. The CDR3 spells CASSELRLYSYNEQFF. CDR3 nucleotide sequence: TGCGCCAGCAGTGAATTACGCCTCTACTCCTACAATGAGCAGTTCTTC. V is TRBV10-2 and J is TRBJ2-1; D call uncertain. The CDR3 totals 16 residues. CDR1 is WSHSY, CDR2 SAAADI, per germline. V gave up 3 bases and J gave up 0 bases, with 12 bases separating them.

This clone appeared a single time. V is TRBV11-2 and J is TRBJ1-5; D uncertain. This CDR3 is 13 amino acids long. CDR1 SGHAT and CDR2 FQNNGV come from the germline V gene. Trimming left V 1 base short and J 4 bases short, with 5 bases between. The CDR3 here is CASSLVPNQPQHF. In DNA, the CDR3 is TGTGCCAGCAGCTTAGTCCCTAATCAGCCCCAGCATTTT.

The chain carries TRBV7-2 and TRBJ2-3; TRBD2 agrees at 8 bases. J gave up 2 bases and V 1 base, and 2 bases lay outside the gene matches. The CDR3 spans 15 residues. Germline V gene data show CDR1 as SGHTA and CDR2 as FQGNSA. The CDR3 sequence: CASSLVAGFTDTQYF. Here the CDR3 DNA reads TGTGCCAGCAGCTTAGTAGCGGGGTTCACAGATACGCAGTATTTT.

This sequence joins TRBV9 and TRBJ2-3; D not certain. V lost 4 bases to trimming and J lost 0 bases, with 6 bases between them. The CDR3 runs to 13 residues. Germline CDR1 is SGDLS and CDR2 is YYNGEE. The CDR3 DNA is TGTGCCAGCAGCCTTACTAGCACAGATACGCAGTATTTT. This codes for CASSLTSTDTQYF. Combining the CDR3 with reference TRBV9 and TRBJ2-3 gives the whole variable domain DSGVTQTPKHLITATGQRVTLRCSPRSGDLSVYWYQQSLDQGLQFLIQYYNGEERAKGNILERFSAQQFPDLHSELNLSSLELGDSALYFCASSLTSTDTQYFGPGTRLTVL.

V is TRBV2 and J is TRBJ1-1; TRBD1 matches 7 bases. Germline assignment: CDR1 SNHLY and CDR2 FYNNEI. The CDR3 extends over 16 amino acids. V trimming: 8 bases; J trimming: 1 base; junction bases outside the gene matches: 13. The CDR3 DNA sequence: TGTGCCAGCTGCCATAACCGGGACAGAGGGAACACTGAAGCTTTCTTT. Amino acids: CASCHNRDRGNTEAFF.